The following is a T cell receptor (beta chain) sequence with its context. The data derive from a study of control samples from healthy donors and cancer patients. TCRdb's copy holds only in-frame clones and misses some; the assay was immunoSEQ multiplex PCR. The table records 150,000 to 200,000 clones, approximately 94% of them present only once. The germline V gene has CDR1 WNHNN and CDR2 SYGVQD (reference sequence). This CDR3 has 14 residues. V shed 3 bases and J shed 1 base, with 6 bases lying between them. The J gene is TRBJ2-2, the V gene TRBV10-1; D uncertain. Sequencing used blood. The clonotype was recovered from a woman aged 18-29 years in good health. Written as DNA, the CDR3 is TGCGCCAGCAGTGATCAGCTGAACACCGGGGAGCTGTTTTTT. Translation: CASSDQLNTGELFF.